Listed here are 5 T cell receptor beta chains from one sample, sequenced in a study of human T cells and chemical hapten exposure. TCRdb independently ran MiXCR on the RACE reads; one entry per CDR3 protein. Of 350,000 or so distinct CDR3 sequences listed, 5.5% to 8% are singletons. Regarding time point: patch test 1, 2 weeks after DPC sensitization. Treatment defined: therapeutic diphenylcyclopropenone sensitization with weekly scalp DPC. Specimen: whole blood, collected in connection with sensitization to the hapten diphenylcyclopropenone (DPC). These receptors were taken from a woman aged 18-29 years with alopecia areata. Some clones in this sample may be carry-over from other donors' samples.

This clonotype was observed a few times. The CDR3 here is CSVVSGQKNIQYF. The CDR3 bases are TGCAGCGTTGTGTCGGGACAAAAAAACATTCAGTACTTC. The J gene is TRBJ2-4, the V gene TRBV29-1; D is possibly TRBD1 (6 bases). From germline, CDR1 is SQVTM and CDR2 ANQGSEA. The ends were cut back, 4 bases at V and 4 bases at J, with 11 bases in the middle. The CDR3 is 13 residues long. The complete variable domain, with remaining parts taken from reference TRBV29-1 and TRBJ2-4, reads SAVISQKPSRDICQRGTSLTIQCQVDSQVTMMFWYRQQPGQSLTLIATANQGSEATYESGFVIDKFPISRPNLTFSTLTVSNMSPEDSSIYLCSVVSGQKNIQYFGAGTRLSVL.

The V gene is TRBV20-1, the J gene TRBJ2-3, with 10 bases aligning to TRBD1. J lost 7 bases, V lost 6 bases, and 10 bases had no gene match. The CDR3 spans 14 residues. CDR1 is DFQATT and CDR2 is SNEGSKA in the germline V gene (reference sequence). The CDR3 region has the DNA TGCAGTGCCCTTTCGGGACAGGGGACGAATACGCAGTATTTT. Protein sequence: CSALSGQGTNTQYF.

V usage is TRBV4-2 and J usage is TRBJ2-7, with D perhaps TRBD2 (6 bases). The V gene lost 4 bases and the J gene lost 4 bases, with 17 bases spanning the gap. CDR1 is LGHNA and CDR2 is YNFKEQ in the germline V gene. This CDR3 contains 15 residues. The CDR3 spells CASSRERASSYEQYF. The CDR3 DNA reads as TGTGCCAGCAGCCGTGAGCGGGCATCTAGTTACGAGCAGTACTTC.

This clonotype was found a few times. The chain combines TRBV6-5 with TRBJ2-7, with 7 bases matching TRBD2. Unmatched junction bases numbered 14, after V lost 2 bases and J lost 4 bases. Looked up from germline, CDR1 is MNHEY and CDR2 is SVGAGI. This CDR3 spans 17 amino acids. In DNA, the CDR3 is TGTGCCAGCAGTTACCATTTTTCGGGGGGTAGAGCTTACGAGCAGTACTTC. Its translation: CASSYHFSGGRAYEQYF.

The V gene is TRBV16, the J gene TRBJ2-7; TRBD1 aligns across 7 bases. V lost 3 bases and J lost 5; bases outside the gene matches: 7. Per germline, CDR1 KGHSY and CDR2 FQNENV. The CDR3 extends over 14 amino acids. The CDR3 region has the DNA TGTGCCAGCAGCCACCACATAGACAGGGACGAGCAGTACTTC. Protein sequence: CASSHHIDRDEQYF.